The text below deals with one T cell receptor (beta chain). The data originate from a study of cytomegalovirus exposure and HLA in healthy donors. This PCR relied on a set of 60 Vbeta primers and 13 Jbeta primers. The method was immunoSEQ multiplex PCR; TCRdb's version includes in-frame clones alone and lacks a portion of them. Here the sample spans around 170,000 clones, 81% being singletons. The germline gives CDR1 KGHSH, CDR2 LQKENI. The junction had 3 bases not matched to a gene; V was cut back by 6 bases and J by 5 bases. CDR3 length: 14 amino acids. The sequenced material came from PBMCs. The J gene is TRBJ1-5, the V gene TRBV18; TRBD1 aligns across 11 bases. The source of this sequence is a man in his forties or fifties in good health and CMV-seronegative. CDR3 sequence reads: CASSRTGGDQPQHF. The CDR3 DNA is TGTGCCAGCTCCAGGACAGGGGGCGATCAGCCCCAGCATTTT.